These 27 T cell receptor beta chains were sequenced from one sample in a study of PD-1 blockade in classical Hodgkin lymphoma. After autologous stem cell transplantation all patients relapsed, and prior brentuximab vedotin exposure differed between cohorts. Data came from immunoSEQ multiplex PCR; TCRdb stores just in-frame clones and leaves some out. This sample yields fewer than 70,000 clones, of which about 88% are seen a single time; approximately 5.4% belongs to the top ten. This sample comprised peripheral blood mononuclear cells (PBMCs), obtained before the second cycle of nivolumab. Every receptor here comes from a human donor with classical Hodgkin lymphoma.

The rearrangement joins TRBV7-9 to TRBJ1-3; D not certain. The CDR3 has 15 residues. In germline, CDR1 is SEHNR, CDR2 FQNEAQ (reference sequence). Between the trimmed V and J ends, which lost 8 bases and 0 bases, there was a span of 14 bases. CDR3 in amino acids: CASSGRWDSGNTIYF. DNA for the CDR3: TGTGCCAGCTCTGGCAGGTGGGACTCTGGAAACACCATATATTTT.

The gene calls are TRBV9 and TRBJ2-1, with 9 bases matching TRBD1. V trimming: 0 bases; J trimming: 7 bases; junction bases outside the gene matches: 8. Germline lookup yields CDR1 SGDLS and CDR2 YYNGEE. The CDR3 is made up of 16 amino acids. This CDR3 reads CASSVAMDRGVNEQFF. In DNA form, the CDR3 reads TGTGCCAGCAGCGTAGCTATGGACAGGGGCGTAAATGAGCAGTTCTTC.

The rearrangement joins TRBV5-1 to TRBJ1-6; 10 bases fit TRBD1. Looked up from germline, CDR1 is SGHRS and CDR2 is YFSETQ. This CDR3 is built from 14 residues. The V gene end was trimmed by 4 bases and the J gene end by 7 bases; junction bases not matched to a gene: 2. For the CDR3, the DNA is TGCGCCAGCAGCGGACAGGGGGGCAATTCACCCCTCCACTTT. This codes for CASSGQGGNSPLHF.

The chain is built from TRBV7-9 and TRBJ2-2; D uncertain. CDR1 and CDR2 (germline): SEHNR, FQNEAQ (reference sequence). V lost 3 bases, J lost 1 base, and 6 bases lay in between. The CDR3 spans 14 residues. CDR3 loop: CASSLNRNTGELFF. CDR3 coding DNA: TGTGCCAGCAGCTTGAACAGGAACACCGGGGAGCTGTTTTTT.

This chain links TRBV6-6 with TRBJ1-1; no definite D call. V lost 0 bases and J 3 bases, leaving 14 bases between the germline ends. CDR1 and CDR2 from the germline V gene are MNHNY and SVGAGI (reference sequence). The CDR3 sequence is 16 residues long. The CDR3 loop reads CASSYSPEVGDTEAFF. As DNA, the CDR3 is TGTGCCAGCAGTTACTCCCCAGAAGTGGGCGACACTGAAGCTTTCTTT.

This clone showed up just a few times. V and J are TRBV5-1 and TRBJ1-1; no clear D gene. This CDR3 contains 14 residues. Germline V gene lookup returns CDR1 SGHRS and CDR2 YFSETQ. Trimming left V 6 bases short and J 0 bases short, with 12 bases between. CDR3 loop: CASKDSGMNTEAFF. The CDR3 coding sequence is TGCGCCAGCAAGGATTCGGGAATGAACACTGAAGCTTTCTTT.

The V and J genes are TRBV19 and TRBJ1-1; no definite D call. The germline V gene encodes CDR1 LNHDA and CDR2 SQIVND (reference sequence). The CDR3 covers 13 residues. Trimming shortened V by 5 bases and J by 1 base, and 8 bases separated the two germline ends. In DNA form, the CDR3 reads TGTGCCAGTAGTTTTCGGCGGAACACTGAAGCTTTCTTT. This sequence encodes CASSFRRNTEAFF.

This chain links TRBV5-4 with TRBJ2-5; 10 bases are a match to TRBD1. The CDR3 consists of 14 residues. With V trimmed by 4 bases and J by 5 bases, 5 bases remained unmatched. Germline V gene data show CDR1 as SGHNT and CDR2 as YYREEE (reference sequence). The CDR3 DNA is TGTGCCAGCAGCGGGGGACAGGGGAGGGAGACCCAGTACTTC. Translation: CASSGGQGRETQYF.

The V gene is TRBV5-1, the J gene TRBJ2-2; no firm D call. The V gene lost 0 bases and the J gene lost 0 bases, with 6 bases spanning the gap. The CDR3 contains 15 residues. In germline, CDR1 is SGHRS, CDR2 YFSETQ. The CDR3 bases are TGCGCCAGCAGCTTGGTGCAGTCGAACACCGGGGAGCTGTTTTTT. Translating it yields CASSLVQSNTGELFF.

This CDR3 reads CASSQGTMNTEAFF. For the CDR3, the DNA is TGTGCCAGCAGCCAAGGAACGATGAACACTGAAGCTTTCTTT. This rearrangement joins TRBV6-6 to TRBJ1-1, with D hard to call. Looked up from germline, CDR1 is MNHNY and CDR2 is SVGAGI (reference sequence). The V gene lost 6 bases and the J gene lost 0 bases, with 11 bases spanning the gap. The CDR3 loop spans 14 amino acids.

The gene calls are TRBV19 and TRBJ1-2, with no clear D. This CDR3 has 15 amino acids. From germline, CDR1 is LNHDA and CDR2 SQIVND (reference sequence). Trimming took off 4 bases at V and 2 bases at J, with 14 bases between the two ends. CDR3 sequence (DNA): TGTGCCAGTAGTACCCAATGGGAAACCAACTATGGCTACACCTTC. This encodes CASSTQWETNYGYTF. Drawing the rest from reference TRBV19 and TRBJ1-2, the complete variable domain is DGGITQSPKYLFRKEGQNVTLSCEQNLNHDAMYWYRQDPGQGLRLIYYSQIVNDFQKGDIAEGYSVSREKKESFPLTVTSAQKNPTAFYLCASSTQWETNYGYTFGSGTRLTVV.

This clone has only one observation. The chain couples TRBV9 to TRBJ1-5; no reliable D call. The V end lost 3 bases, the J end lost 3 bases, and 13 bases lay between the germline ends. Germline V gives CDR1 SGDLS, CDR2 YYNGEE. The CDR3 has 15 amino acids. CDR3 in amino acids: CASSAEGRVNQPQHF. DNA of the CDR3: TGTGCCAGCAGCGCCGAGGGCAGAGTCAATCAGCCCCAGCATTTT.

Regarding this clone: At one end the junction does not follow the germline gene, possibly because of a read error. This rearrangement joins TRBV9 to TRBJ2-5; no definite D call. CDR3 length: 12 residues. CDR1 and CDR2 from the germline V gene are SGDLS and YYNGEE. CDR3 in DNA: TGTGCCAGCAGCGTGGTACCGGAGAGCCAGTACTTC. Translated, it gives CASSVVPESQYF.

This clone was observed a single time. Written as DNA, the CDR3 is TGTGCCAGCAGTTTGGGCACTGAAGCTTTCTTT. It is translated as CASSLGTEAFF. This chain links TRBV28 with TRBJ1-1; D ambiguous. This CDR3 comprises 11 residues. V was cut by 3 bases and J by 4 bases, with 3 bases left in between. Germline CDR1 MDHEN, CDR2 SYDVKM.

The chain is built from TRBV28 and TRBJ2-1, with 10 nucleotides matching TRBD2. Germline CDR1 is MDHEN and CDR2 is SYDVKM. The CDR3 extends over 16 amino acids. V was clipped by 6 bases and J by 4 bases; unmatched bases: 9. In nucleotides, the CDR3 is TGTGCCAGCAGACCTCCGGGACTAGCGCTATACAATGAGCAGTTCTTC. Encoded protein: CASRPPGLALYNEQFF. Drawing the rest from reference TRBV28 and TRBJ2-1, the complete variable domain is DVKVTQSSRYLVKRTGEKVFLECVQDMDHENMFWYRQDPGLGLRLIYFSYDVKMKEKGDIPEGYSVSREKKERFSLILESASTNQTSMYLCASRPPGLALYNEQFFGPGTRLTVL.

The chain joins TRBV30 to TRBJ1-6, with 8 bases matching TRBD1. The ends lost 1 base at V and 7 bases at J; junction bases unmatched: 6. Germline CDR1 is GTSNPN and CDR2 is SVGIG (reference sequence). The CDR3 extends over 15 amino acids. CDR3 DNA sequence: TGTGCCTGGAGTGCACGACAGGGGTTGAATTCACCCCTCCACTTT. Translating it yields CAWSARQGLNSPLHF.

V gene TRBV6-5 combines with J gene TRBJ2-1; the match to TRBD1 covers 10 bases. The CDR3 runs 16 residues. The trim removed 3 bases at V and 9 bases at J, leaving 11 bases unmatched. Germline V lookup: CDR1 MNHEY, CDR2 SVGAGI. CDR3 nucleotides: TGTGCCAGCAGTTATTTCCCGGGACAGGGGAATAGTGAGCAGTTCTTC. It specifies CASSYFPGQGNSEQFF.

CDR3 nucleotides: TGTGCCAGCAGGGATGGCGGGACTCTCTATGGCTACACCTTC. It encodes CASRDGGTLYGYTF. This chain connects TRBV28 to TRBJ1-2; the D gene is possibly TRBD1 (5 bases). V gave up 6 bases and J gave up 4 bases, with 15 bases separating them. CDR1 is MDHEN, CDR2 SYDVKM, per germline. The CDR3 sequence is 14 residues long.

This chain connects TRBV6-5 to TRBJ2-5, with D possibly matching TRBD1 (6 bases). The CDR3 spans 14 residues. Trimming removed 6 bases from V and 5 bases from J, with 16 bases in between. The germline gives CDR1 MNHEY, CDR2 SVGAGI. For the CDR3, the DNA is TGTGCCAGCAGCTACGGTTGGGGGCGCGAGACCCAGTACTTC. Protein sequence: CASSYGWGRETQYF.

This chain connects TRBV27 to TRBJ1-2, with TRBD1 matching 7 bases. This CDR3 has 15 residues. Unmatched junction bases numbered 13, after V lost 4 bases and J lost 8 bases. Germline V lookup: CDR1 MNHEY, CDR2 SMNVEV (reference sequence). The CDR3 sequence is CASSSGLGGRGGYTF. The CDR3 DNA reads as TGTGCCAGCAGTTCCGGTTTAGGGGGCAGGGGGGGCTACACCTTC.

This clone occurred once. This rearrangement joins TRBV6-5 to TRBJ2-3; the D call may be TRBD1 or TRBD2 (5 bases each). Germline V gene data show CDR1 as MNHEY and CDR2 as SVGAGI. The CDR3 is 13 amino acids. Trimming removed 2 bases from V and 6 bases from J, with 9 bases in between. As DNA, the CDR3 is TGTGCCAGCAGTTACATGGGGGTGGATACGCAGTATTTT. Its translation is CASSYMGVDTQYF.

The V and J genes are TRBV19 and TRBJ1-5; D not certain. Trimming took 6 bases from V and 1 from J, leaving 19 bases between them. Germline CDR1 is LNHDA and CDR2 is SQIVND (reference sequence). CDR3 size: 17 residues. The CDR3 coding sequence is TGTGCCAGTAGCCACGCCATATCCGCGGGGAGCAATCAGCCCCAGCATTTT. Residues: CASSHAISAGSNQPQHF.

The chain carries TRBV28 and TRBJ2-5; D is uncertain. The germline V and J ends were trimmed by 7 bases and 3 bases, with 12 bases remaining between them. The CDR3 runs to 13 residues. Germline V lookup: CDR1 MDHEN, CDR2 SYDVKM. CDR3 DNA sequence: TGTGCCAGCACCGAGAGTGGAAAAGAGACCCAGTACTTC. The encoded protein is CASTESGKETQYF.

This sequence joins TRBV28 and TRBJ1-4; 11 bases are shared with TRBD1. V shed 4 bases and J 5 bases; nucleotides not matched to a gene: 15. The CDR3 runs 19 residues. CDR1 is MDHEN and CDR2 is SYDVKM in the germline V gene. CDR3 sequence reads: CASSSALGDRGTWNEKLFF. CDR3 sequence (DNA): TGTGCCAGCAGTTCCGCCCTTGGGGACAGGGGGACTTGGAATGAAAAACTGTTTTTT.

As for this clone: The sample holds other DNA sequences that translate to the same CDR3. CDR3 DNA: TGCGCCAGCAGCATGGACAGATTGAACACTGAAGCTTTCTTT. It translates to CASSMDRLNTEAFF. The V and J genes are TRBV5-1 and TRBJ1-1; D possibly corresponds to TRBD1 (6 bases). V was shortened by 4 bases and J by 0 bases, with 10 bases between the two germline ends. Germline V gene sequence: CDR1 SGHRS, CDR2 YFSETQ. The CDR3 runs 14 residues.

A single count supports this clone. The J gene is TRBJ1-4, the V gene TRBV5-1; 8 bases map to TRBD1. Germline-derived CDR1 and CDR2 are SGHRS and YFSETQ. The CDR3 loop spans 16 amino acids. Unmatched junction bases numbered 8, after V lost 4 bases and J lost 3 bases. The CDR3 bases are TGCGCCAGCAGCCCGGTCCCGGGACAGGCTAATGAAAAACTGTTTTTT. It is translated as CASSPVPGQANEKLFF.

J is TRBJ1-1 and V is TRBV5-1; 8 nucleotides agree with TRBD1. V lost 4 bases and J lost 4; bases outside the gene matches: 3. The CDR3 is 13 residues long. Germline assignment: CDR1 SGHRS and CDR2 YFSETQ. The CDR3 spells CASSATGGTEAFF. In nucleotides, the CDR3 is TGCGCCAGCAGCGCTACAGGGGGCACTGAAGCTTTCTTT.